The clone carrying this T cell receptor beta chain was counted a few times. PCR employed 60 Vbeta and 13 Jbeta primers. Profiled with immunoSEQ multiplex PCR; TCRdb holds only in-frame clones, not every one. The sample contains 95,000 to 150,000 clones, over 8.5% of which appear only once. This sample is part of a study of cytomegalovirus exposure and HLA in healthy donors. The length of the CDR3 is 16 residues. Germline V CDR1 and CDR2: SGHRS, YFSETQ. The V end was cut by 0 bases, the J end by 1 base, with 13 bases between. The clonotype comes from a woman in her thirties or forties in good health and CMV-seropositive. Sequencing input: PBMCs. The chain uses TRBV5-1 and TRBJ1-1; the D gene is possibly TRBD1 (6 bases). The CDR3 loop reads CASSLGSPTGNTEAFF. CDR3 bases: TGCGCCAGCAGCTTGGGGTCCCCGACAGGGAACACTGAAGCTTTCTTT.